One sample yielded the 16 T cell receptor beta chains listed below, sequenced in a study of regulatory T cells in long-lasting Graves disease. This sample's time point: newly diagnosed GD, antithyroid drugs for less than 3 months. TCR sequences were obtained from RNA taken from PBMCs. Researchers made TCR beta libraries by using iRepertoire HTBI primers and running Arm-PCR on CDR3 regions. TCRdb passed the multiplex PCR reads through MiXCR, listing each CDR3 protein once. The profile shows roughly 350,000 distinct CDR3 sequences, 16% of them singletons. The sample was also reused in another study, on T cells in Graves' hyperthyroidism and ophthalmopathy.

Sequenced material: peripheral blood mononuclear cells (PBMCs), taken at new diagnosis, from a patient treated with antithyroid drugs. The receptors originated from a man aged 40-55 years with Graves disease.

The chain couples TRBV5-1 to TRBJ2-3; weak D call: TRBD2 (6 bases). Trimming stripped 7 bases from V and 9 bases from J, with 21 bases between. CDR1 SGHRS and CDR2 YFSETQ come from the germline V gene. The CDR3 has 14 amino acids. DNA of the CDR3: TGCGCCAGCGGACGCGCAGGCCGTGGGGGGACGCAGTATTTT. Protein product: CASGRAGRGGTQYF.

The sample holds many counts of this clonotype. The chain couples TRBV30 to TRBJ2-7; D uncertain. CDR3 length equals 13 residues. The ends were cut back, 0 bases at V and 2 bases at J, with 8 bases in the middle. CDR1 and CDR2 (germline): GTSNPN, SVGIG (reference sequence). This CDR3 is CAWSVGLAYEQYF. DNA for the CDR3: TGTGCCTGGAGTGTAGGTCTCGCCTACGAGCAGTACTTC.

V usage is TRBV18 and J usage is TRBJ2-2, with D possibly being TRBD1 (6 bases). V was cut by 4 bases and J by 2 bases, with 14 bases left in between. The CDR3 contains 16 residues. Germline CDR1 reads KGHSH; CDR2 reads LQKENI. The CDR3 loop reads CASSRWTDGNTGELFF. Written as DNA, the CDR3 is TGTGCCAGCTCACGATGGACAGACGGAAACACCGGGGAGCTGTTTTTT.

This clonotype has ten or more counts. V is TRBV2 and J is TRBJ1-1; no clear D gene. The germline CDR1 and CDR2 sequences are SNHLY and FYNNEI. The CDR3 is 13 amino acids. The V end lost 4 bases, the J end lost 3 bases, and 9 bases lay between the germline ends. CDR3 bases: TGTGCCAGCAGTGGAAACCAGCACACTGAAGCTTTCTTT. Translating gives CASSGNQHTEAFF.

This clonotype was seen many times. J is TRBJ1-1 and V is TRBV5-1, with no clear D. Germline loops: CDR1 SGHRS, CDR2 YFSETQ. This CDR3 has 13 amino acids. The V end lost 0 bases, the J end lost 5 bases, and 8 bases lay between the germline ends. This CDR3 reads CASSLVVGTEAFF. The CDR3 DNA reads TGCGCCAGCAGCTTGGTTGTTGGTACTGAAGCTTTCTTT.

This clonotype showed up many times. This chain uses TRBV18 with TRBJ2-6; possible D gene TRBD1, 6 bases. V gave up 1 base and J gave up 0 bases, with 7 bases separating them. Germline values: CDR1 KGHSH, CDR2 LQKENI. The CDR3 is made up of 16 amino acids. The CDR3: CASSPLGGSGANVLTF. The CDR3 coding sequence is TGTGCCAGCTCACCACTAGGGGGCTCTGGGGCCAACGTCCTGACTTTC.

J is TRBJ1-4 and V is TRBV20-1; D possibly corresponds to TRBD1 (5 bases). This CDR3 comprises 15 residues. CDR1 is DFQATT, CDR2 SNEGSKA, per germline (reference sequence). V was trimmed by 0 bases and J by 6 bases, leaving 14 bases between them. Here the CDR3 reads CSARDRQGIDEKLFF. CDR3 coding DNA: TGCAGTGCTAGAGATCGGCAGGGAATAGATGAAAAACTGTTTTTT.

The table lists this clonotype with many counts. The rearrangement uses TRBV10-3 and TRBJ2-1; D uncertain. Germline lookup yields CDR1 ENHRY and CDR2 SYGVKD. V lost 6 bases and J lost 4, with 7 bases in between. This CDR3 is 12 amino acids long. The CDR3 loop reads CAIRGIYNEQFF. The CDR3 DNA follows: TGTGCCATCAGAGGGATTTACAATGAGCAGTTCTTC.

This clonotype occurred many times. The chain carries TRBV20-1 and TRBJ2-5; TRBD2 matches 11 bases. With V trimmed by 3 bases and J by 4 bases, 10 bases remained unmatched. Germline V gene lookup returns CDR1 DFQATT and CDR2 SNEGSKA (reference sequence). The CDR3 is 16 amino acids. CDR3 in amino acids: CSARHDPTSGAETQYF. CDR3 nucleotides: TGCAGTGCTAGGCATGATCCGACTAGCGGGGCAGAGACCCAGTACTTC.

This clonotype was seen repeatedly, ten times or more. The CDR3 bases are TGTGCCAGCAGCCAAGAAAGGGATTCACCCCTCCACTTT. The encoded protein is CASSQERDSPLHF. This chain uses TRBV3-1 with TRBJ1-6; D is unclear. V was pared by 0 bases and J by 8 bases, with 5 bases between. CDR3 length: 13 residues. Germline CDR1 is LGHDT and CDR2 is YNNKEL (reference sequence).

This clonotype was recorded many times. V usage is TRBV5-6 and J usage is TRBJ2-5; perhaps TRBD2 as D (6 bases). The germline V gene has CDR1 SGHDT and CDR2 YYEEEE. The V end lost 2 bases, the J end lost 1 base, and 12 bases lay between the germline ends. The CDR3 loop spans 15 amino acids. The CDR3 nucleotides are TGTGCCAGCAGCTTTATAGCGGCGGGCCAAGAGACCCAGTACTTC. Translation gives CASSFIAAGQETQYF.

Notes on this clonotype: This likely reflects a read error, since a far larger clone is one base away. The rearrangement uses TRBV20-1 and TRBJ2-1; the D gene is possibly TRBD1 (8 bases). Germline lookup yields CDR1 DFQATT and CDR2 SNEGSKA (reference sequence). V lost 5 bases and J lost 10, with 18 bases in between. The CDR3 has 13 residues. The CDR3 reads CSAHRGGSYEQFF. The CDR3 coding sequence is TGCAGTGCTCACAGGGGGGGCAGCTACGAGCAGTTCTTC.

This clonotype has a handful of counts. The chain combines TRBV7-9 with TRBJ2-3; 8 bases match TRBD1. V shed 5 bases and J 2 bases; nucleotides not matched to a gene: 6. Germline assignment: CDR1 SEHNR and CDR2 FQNEAQ (reference sequence). The CDR3 runs 15 residues. The CDR3 loop is CASSPRQGYTDTQYF. The CDR3 DNA reads TGTGCCAGCAGCCCGAGACAGGGGTACACAGATACGCAGTATTTT.

This clonotype was seen repeatedly, ten times or more. This chain uses TRBV6-5 with TRBJ2-5; 13 bases fit TRBD2. The CDR3 is made up of 18 amino acids. V lost 0 bases to trimming and J lost 2 bases; unmatched junction nucleotides: 6. Germline CDR1 MNHEY, CDR2 SVGAGI. The CDR3 DNA follows: TGTGCCAGCAGTTACTCCCCGGGACTAGCGGGGAAACAAGAGACCCAGTACTTC. This encodes CASSYSPGLAGKQETQYF.

V is TRBV5-5 and J is TRBJ2-3; D is unresolved. The CDR3 covers 12 residues. Germline V CDR1 and CDR2: SGHKS, YYEKEE (reference sequence). Trimming left V 4 bases short and J 9 bases short, with 12 bases between. The CDR3 loop reads CASSLSTETQYF. The CDR3 nucleotides read TGTGCCAGCAGCCTTAGCACTGAGACGCAGTATTTT.

At least ten counts were recorded for this clonotype. The rearrangement links TRBV20-1 to TRBJ2-7, with a tentative D call TRBD1 (6 bases). Germline values: CDR1 DFQATT, CDR2 SNEGSKA (reference sequence). The CDR3 runs 13 residues. Deletions cut 5 bases from V and 0 bases from J, with 11 bases between. CDR3 loop: CSAYRDNSYEQYF. The CDR3 DNA sequence: TGCAGTGCTTACCGGGACAACTCCTACGAGCAGTACTTC.